These 22 T cell receptor beta chains were all obtained from the same sample, sequenced in a study of CXCR3-negative and CXCR3-positive naive CD8 T cells. Study outcomes and limitations: Naive cells that were CXCR3-positive had more hydrophobic TRB CDR3s (compared with CXCR3-negative naive cells).

The antigens of these receptors remain unknown. 5' RACE that incorporated UMI labels was used to prepare the TRB cDNA libraries. TCRdb reprocessed the 5' RACE reads and stores each CDR3 protein as one record, lacking DNA. The sample table includes approximately 100,000 distinct CDR3 sequences. Input material: naive CXCR3+ CD8+ T cells from blood. The subset here: CD45RO-CCR7+CD27+CD95- naive CD8+ T cells expressing CXCR3 (TNR3+). These receptors were obtained from a human donor in good health. Some clones in this sample may be carry-over from other donors' samples.

V is TRBV28 and J is TRBJ2-5; TCRdb picks TRBD2, but there is no DNA to check that call. The CDR3 runs to 17 residues. Germline assignment: CDR1 MDHEN and CDR2 SYDVKM. The CDR3 protein is CASSPGTSTSWQETQYF.

The chain uses TRBV27 and TRBJ2-7. Per germline, CDR1 MNHEY and CDR2 SMNVEV (reference sequence). This CDR3 contains 15 residues. CDR3 sequence: CASSLSQILSYEQYF.

V and J are TRBV24-1 and TRBJ2-3. Looked up from germline, CDR1 is KGHDR and CDR2 is SFDVKD. The CDR3 consists of 12 residues. CDR3 sequence reads: CATSDRADTQYF.

V gene TRBV13 combines with J gene TRBJ2-7; TCRdb lists TRBD1, though no DNA is available to test this call. This CDR3 region has 14 residues. CDR1 and CDR2 (germline): PRHDT, FYEKMQ (reference sequence). CDR3 sequence reads: CASQNGGASYEQYF.

The J gene is TRBJ2-1, the V gene TRBV28. CDR1 is MDHEN and CDR2 is SYDVKM in the germline V gene. The CDR3 is 13 residues long. CDR3: CASSFSQYNEQFF.

The rearrangement uses TRBV7-6 and TRBJ2-3; the TRBD1 assignment by TCRdb is unverifiable without DNA. The CDR3 has 14 amino acids. The germline CDR1 and CDR2 sequences are SGHVS and FNYEAQ. CDR3 region: CASSLDFPTDTQYF.

The chain is built from TRBV20-1 and TRBJ1-5; TCRdb picks TRBD1, but there is no DNA to check that call. The germline gives CDR1 DFQATT, CDR2 SNEGSKA (reference sequence). The CDR3 length is 12 residues. The CDR3 loop is CSAITGVQPQHF.

The rearrangement links TRBV13 to TRBJ2-1; TCRdb reports TRBD1, a call that lacks DNA to check it against. Germline CDR1 and CDR2: PRHDT and FYEKMQ (reference sequence). This CDR3 comprises 15 residues. CDR3 sequence reads: CASSLGGGVDNEQFF.

The gene calls are TRBV28 and TRBJ1-5; TCRdb proposes TRBD1, but this gene call is untestable without DNA. This CDR3 is built from 15 residues. Germline lookup yields CDR1 MDHEN and CDR2 SYDVKM. CDR3 sequence: CASSRDRFIMQPQHF. The whole variable domain, filled in from reference TRBV28 and TRBJ1-5, reads DVKVTQSSRYLVKRTGEKVFLECVQDMDHENMFWYRQDPGLGLRLIYFSYDVKMKEKGDIPEGYSVSREKKERFSLILESASTNQTSMYLCASSRDRFIMQPQHFGDGTRLSIL.

The V call is TRBV11-2, the J call TRBJ2-7; as DNA is missing, the TRBD2 call by TCRdb cannot be tested. The germline gives CDR1 SGHAT, CDR2 FQNNGV. This CDR3 comprises 14 residues. CDR3 amino acids: CASSLDLEGLRQYF.

CDR3 in amino acids: CASSLNQGEQFF. The chain joins TRBV7-8 to TRBJ2-1; TCRdb returns TRBD1, unconfirmable since there is no DNA. The CDR3 consists of 12 residues. Germline V lookup: CDR1 SGHVS, CDR2 FQNEAQ.

V and J are TRBV6-2 or TRBV6-3 and TRBJ2-7; TCRdb picks TRBD2, but there is no DNA to check that call. The CDR3 spans 14 residues. CDR1 MNHEY and CDR2 SVGEGT come from the germline V gene. CDR3 in amino acids: CASSFPGLSYEQYF.

V gene TRBV29-1 combines with J gene TRBJ2-7. Germline CDR1 and CDR2: SQVTM and ANQGSEA. This CDR3 comprises 12 residues. CDR3 region: CSGREDSYEQYF.

This chain links TRBV28 with TRBJ2-7; with no DNA, the TCRdb D assignment of TRBD1 cannot be verified. The V gene's germline CDR1 is MDHEN and CDR2 SYDVKM. The CDR3 is made up of 14 amino acids. This chain's CDR3 is CASSSYRVPYEQYF.

The chain combines TRBV6-5 with TRBJ2-7; TCRdb indicates TRBD1, and absent DNA this call remains unverified. CDR1 and CDR2 (germline): MNHEY, SVGAGI. The CDR3 has 15 amino acids. This chain's CDR3 is CASSYTTGGSYEQYF.

This chain links TRBV2 with TRBJ1-5; TCRdb designates TRBD1, a call that cannot be tested without DNA. The V gene's germline CDR1 is SNHLY and CDR2 FYNNEI. The CDR3 totals 13 residues. CDR3: CASDRESNQPQHF. Complete variable domain (other parts from reference TRBV2 and TRBJ1-5): EPEVTQTPSHQVTQMGQEVILRCVPISNHLYFYWYRQILGQKVEFLVSFYNNEISEKSEIFDDQFSVERPDGSNFTLKIRSTKLEDSAMYFCASDRESNQPQHFGDGTRLSIL.

This chain links TRBV9 with TRBJ1-5; the TCRdb call, TRBD1, lacks DNA for checking. The CDR3 has 15 residues. CDR1 and CDR2 (germline): SGDLS, YYNGEE. CDR3 amino acids: CASSAGTGLTQPQHF.

The V and J genes are TRBV12-3 or TRBV12-4 and TRBJ2-1; the TRBD2 assignment by TCRdb is unverifiable without DNA. The CDR3 has 16 residues. CDR3 residues: CASSLLSASGYNEQFF.

This chain links TRBV28 with TRBJ1-2; TCRdb lists TRBD1, though no DNA is available to test this call. This CDR3 is built from 13 residues. Germline lookup yields CDR1 MDHEN and CDR2 SYDVKM. CDR3 amino acids: CASSYGTGEGYTF.

V and J are TRBV15 and TRBJ2-5; TCRdb's D gene call, TRBD1, goes unchecked for lack of DNA. CDR1 is LNHNV, CDR2 YYDKDF, per germline (reference sequence). The CDR3 contains 12 residues. The CDR3 protein is CATRDSQETQYF.

This chain joins TRBV9 and TRBJ2-1; there is no DNA to check the TCRdb D call of TRBD2. This CDR3 is 17 amino acids long. Per the germline V gene, CDR1 is SGDLS and CDR2 is YYNGEE. CDR3 loop: CASSVDNSGGRYNEQFF.

The chain employs TRBV29-1 and TRBJ2-1; with no DNA, the TCRdb D assignment of TRBD1 cannot be verified. The CDR3 loop spans 14 amino acids. From germline, CDR1 is SQVTM and CDR2 ANQGSEA. The CDR3 spells CSARGQQTYNEQFF.